The TCR beta chain under discussion was sequenced for a study of T cell responses to AZD1222 COVID-19 vaccine. Germline-derived CDR1 and CDR2 are SNHLY and FYNNEI. The CDR3 is made up of 15 amino acids. Trimming shortened V by 6 bases and J by 6 bases, and 21 bases separated the two germline ends. The method was immunoSEQ multiplex PCR; TCRdb's version includes in-frame clones alone and lacks a portion of them. The repertoire holds roughly 120,000 clones, with approximately 85% as singletons. This clone has a single count. The TCR originated in an adult who received the AZD1222 COVID-19 vaccine. Here the sequenced sample was peripheral blood, taken 28 days after the second AZD1222 dose. This sequence joins TRBV2 and TRBJ2-7, with D perhaps assigned TRBD1 or TRBD2 (6 bases each). The CDR3 here is CASRATSEGGTEQYF. The CDR3 region has the DNA TGTGCCAGCAGGGCGACCTCCGAGGGGGGCACCGAGCAGTACTTC.